The 12 T cell receptor beta chains below were found in one sample sequenced in a study of OX40 agonist ivuxolimab in advanced cancers. Only in-frame clones appear in the TCRdb table, and some are missing; sequencing was by immunoSEQ multiplex PCR. The data hold some 74,000 clones, with 86% observed a single time. Source: CD4+ or CD8+ T cells sorted from blood, taken in a trial of the OX40 agonist ivuxolimab. These receptors came from an adult with an advanced solid tumor such as melanoma, head and neck, liver or kidney cancer.

The rearrangement links TRBV6-5 to TRBJ2-4, with D perhaps matching TRBD1 (5 bases). The CDR3 extends over 13 amino acids. Germline V gene sequence: CDR1 MNHEY, CDR2 SVGAGI. V lost 5 bases and J 9 bases, leaving 14 bases between the germline ends. As DNA, the CDR3 is TGTGCCAGCAGTCCACAGGCCCAAGGCATTCAGTACTTC. It yields the protein CASSPQAQGIQYF.

This chain connects TRBV19 to TRBJ2-7, with a possible D match to TRBD2 (5 bases). With 3 bases removed from V and 4 bases from J, the gap between germline ends came to 16 bases. Germline CDR1 LNHDA, CDR2 SQIVND (reference sequence). The CDR3 sequence is 15 residues long. Here the CDR3 DNA reads TGTGCCAGTAGTATCACGGGCGCCGAGGGATACGAGCAGTACTTC. Residues: CASSITGAEGYEQYF.

V and J are TRBV2 and TRBJ1-4; D might be TRBD1 (5 bases). V lost 7 bases and J 4 bases, leaving 16 bases between the germline ends. The germline CDR1 and CDR2 sequences are SNHLY and FYNNEI. The CDR3 consists of 15 residues. In DNA form, the CDR3 reads TGTGCCAGCACGGGACGGCCCGGGAATAATGAAAAACTGTTTTTT. Its translation: CASTGRPGNNEKLFF.

The chain combines TRBV7-2 with TRBJ1-1; TRBD1 might be the D (5 bases). Germline CDR1 SGHTA, CDR2 FQGNSA. This CDR3 is 13 amino acids long. V lost 4 bases, J lost 4 bases, and 10 bases lay in between. The CDR3 region is CASSSYRGTEAFF. CDR3 nucleotide sequence: TGTGCCAGCAGCTCTTATAGGGGCACTGAAGCTTTCTTT.

The V call is TRBV7-9, the J call TRBJ1-2, with D perhaps matching TRBD1 (5 bases). Trimming removed 5 bases from V and 6 bases from J, with 13 bases in between. CDR3 length: 13 amino acids. Germline CDR1 SEHNR, CDR2 FQNEAQ (reference sequence). CDR3 residues: CASSPGQRHGYTF. The CDR3 DNA follows: TGTGCCAGCAGCCCCGGACAACGTCATGGCTACACCTTC.

The chain recombines TRBV6-5 with TRBJ1-5, with a possible D match to TRBD1 (5 bases). The CDR3 sequence is 15 residues long. Trimming took 6 bases from V and 0 from J, leaving 12 bases between them. Germline assignment: CDR1 MNHEY and CDR2 SVGAGI. DNA for the CDR3: TGTGCCAGCAGAGAAACAGGTTATAGCAATCAGCCCCAGCATTTT. Translating gives CASRETGYSNQPQHF.

In its sample, this clone was seen a few times. The chain is built from TRBV2 and TRBJ2-1; perhaps TRBD2 as D (6 bases). Between the trimmed V and J ends, which lost 4 bases and 6 bases, there was a span of 16 bases. Germline-derived CDR1 and CDR2 are SNHLY and FYNNEI. The CDR3 contains 15 residues. The CDR3 loop reads CASSAVRGGGNEQFF. The CDR3 DNA follows: TGTGCCAGCAGTGCCGTGCGGGGTGGGGGCAATGAGCAGTTCTTC.

The chain links TRBV7-8 to TRBJ1-6, with 9 bases lining up with TRBD1. CDR1 SGHVS and CDR2 FQNEAQ come from the germline V gene. V dropped 5 bases and J dropped 6; count of bases not matched to a gene: 8. The CDR3 spans 16 residues. The CDR3 loop is CASSPVGQGGNSPLHF. The CDR3 DNA sequence: TGTGCCAGCAGCCCCGTGGGACAGGGAGGTAATTCACCCCTCCACTTT.

The rearrangement links TRBV6-6 to TRBJ1-2; weak D call: TRBD1 (5 bases). Trimming shortened V by 0 bases and J by 7 bases, and 9 bases separated the two germline ends. The CDR3 contains 13 residues. Germline assignment: CDR1 MNHNY and CDR2 SVGAGI (reference sequence). The CDR3 protein is CASSYSKGTGYTF. In DNA, the CDR3 is TGTGCCAGCAGTTACTCAAAAGGGACTGGCTACACCTTC.

V usage is TRBV7-8 and J usage is TRBJ2-7, with a tentative D call TRBD1 (6 bases). Germline lookup yields CDR1 SGHVS and CDR2 FQNEAQ. The length of the CDR3 is 14 residues. Trimming cost V 8 bases and J 0 bases, with 14 bases left between them. CDR3 amino acids: CASLRTASSYEQYF. The DNA of the CDR3 is TGTGCCAGCCTCCGGACAGCAAGCTCCTACGAGCAGTACTTC. The full variable domain, rest sourced from reference TRBV7-8 and TRBJ2-7, is GAGVSQSPRYKVAKRGQDVALRCDPISGHVSLFWYQQALGQGPEFLTYFQNEAQLDKSGLPSDRFFAERPEGSVSTLKIQRTQQEDSAVYLCASLRTASSYEQYFGPGTRLTVT.

The chain is built from TRBV25-1 and TRBJ1-2, with unresolved D. Trimming pared 3 bases from V and 6 bases from J, leaving 14 bases between. The CDR3 totals 14 residues. The germline gives CDR1 MGHDK, CDR2 SYGVNS. The CDR3 is CASSDLGLSDGYTF. The CDR3 region has the DNA TGTGCCAGCAGTGATCTGGGGTTGAGCGATGGCTACACCTTC.

This clone was observed a single time. The gene calls are TRBV11-2 and TRBJ1-2; D is uncertain. V shed 0 bases and J shed 4 bases, with 15 bases lying between them. The CDR3 has 16 residues. Germline CDR1 reads SGHAT; CDR2 reads FQNNGV. CDR3 sequence (DNA): TGTGCCAGCAGCTTAGATATCGCGGAGAAAAGCTATGGCTACACCTTC. Its translation is CASSLDIAEKSYGYTF.